These 25 T cell receptor beta chains share one sample of origin, sequenced in a study of blood T cell repertoires in COVID-19. The table came from immunoSEQ multiplex PCR; TCRdb's copy has only in-frame clones and leaves some out. The sample includes 100,000 to 150,000 clones, around 74% of them seen just once. Sequenced: peripheral blood. The receptors stem from an elderly man with COVID-19, enrolled during active disease.

This chain connects TRBV7-3 to TRBJ2-5, with D unresolved. The CDR3 sequence is 13 residues long. Germline CDR1 reads SGHTA; CDR2 reads FQGTGA. Trimming left V 2 bases short and J 3 bases short, with 7 bases between. CDR3 sequence: CASSLGGKETQYF. Written as DNA, the CDR3 is TGTGCCAGCAGCTTAGGCGGTAAAGAGACCCAGTACTTC.

CDR3 sequence (DNA): TGTGCCAGCAGCTTACGTTCACTAGGCACAGATACGCAGTATTTT. It yields the protein CASSLRSLGTDTQYF. V is TRBV11-1 and J is TRBJ2-3, with D perhaps TRBD2 (5 bases). Germline CDR1 reads SGHAT; CDR2 reads FQDESV (reference sequence). V was clipped by 2 bases and J by 1 base, with 10 bases between them. The CDR3 sequence is 15 residues long.

The chain uses TRBV6-5 and TRBJ1-3; D not resolved. The germline CDR1 and CDR2 sequences are MNHEY and SVGAGI. V lost 5 bases and J 0 bases, leaving 11 bases between the germline ends. CDR3 length equals 15 residues. Here the CDR3 reads CASSSTVVSGNTIYF. CDR3 nucleotides: TGTGCCAGCAGTAGTACAGTAGTCTCTGGAAACACCATATATTTT.

The count of this clone is one. The chain has TRBV28 and TRBJ1-4, with 7 bases aligning to TRBD1. The CDR3 loop spans 16 amino acids. CDR1 is MDHEN, CDR2 SYDVKM, per germline. The ends lost 6 bases at V and 7 bases at J; junction bases unmatched: 14. CDR3 nucleotides: TGTGCCAGCAGCTCACCGGGGACAGTCGGGGGTGAAAAACTGTTTTTT. This translates into CASSSPGTVGGEKLFF.

The V gene is TRBV29-1, the J gene TRBJ1-2; 11 positions match TRBD1. CDR1 is SQVTM, CDR2 ANQGSEA, per germline. CDR3 length: 13 amino acids. V trimming: 6 bases; J trimming: 6 bases; junction bases outside the gene matches: 6. The CDR3, as DNA: TGCAGCGTCCCGGGACAGGGGGAGGATGGCTACACCTTC. This codes for CSVPGQGEDGYTF.

V and J are TRBV2 and TRBJ2-7; 15 nucleotides line up with TRBD2. Germline loops: CDR1 SNHLY, CDR2 FYNNEI. The CDR3 loop spans 16 amino acids. J lost 2 bases, V lost 6 bases, and 5 bases had no gene match. The CDR3 region has the DNA TGTGCCAGCAGGCCCGGACTAGCGGGAGGGACCTACGAGCAGTACTTC. Its protein is CASRPGLAGGTYEQYF.

The gene calls are TRBV5-5 and TRBJ1-6, with 8 positions matching TRBD1. CDR1 is SGHKS and CDR2 is YYEKEE in the germline V gene (reference sequence). J lost 5 bases, V lost 4 bases, and 8 bases had no gene match. The CDR3 contains 16 residues. In nucleotides, the CDR3 is TGTGCCAGCAGCAGAAGACAGGGGTATGATAATTCACCCCTCCACTTT. Protein product: CASSRRQGYDNSPLHF.

The genes are TRBV7-9 and TRBJ2-5, with TRBD1 identical over 8 bases. The CDR3 runs 15 residues. Germline-derived CDR1 and CDR2 are SEHNR and FQNEAQ (reference sequence). J gave up 4 bases and V 3 bases, and 7 bases lay outside the gene matches. CDR3 DNA sequence: TGTGCCAGCAGCTTGACCCAGGGGGCAGGAGAGACCCAGTACTTC. It codes for CASSLTQGAGETQYF.

CDR3 nucleotide sequence: TGTGCCAGCAGCCCCGGGAACAATCTCGCGTCCGAGCAGTACTTC. It translates to CASSPGNNLASEQYF. The chain links TRBV7-3 to TRBJ2-7, with D perhaps TRBD2 (5 bases). Between the trimmed V and J ends, which lost 5 bases and 6 bases, there was a span of 20 bases. Germline V gene lookup returns CDR1 SGHTA and CDR2 FQGTGA. This CDR3 has 15 amino acids.

With respect to this clone: Distinct nucleotide sequences in the sample also encode this CDR3. The chain is built from TRBV25-1 and TRBJ2-2; TRBD2 matches 13 bases. The CDR3 is made up of 15 amino acids. V was pared by 4 bases and J by 4 bases, with 0 bases of the junction left unmatched. Germline V lookup: CDR1 MGHDK, CDR2 SYGVNS. The CDR3: CASSGLAGGTGELFF. In nucleotides, the CDR3 is TGTGCCAGCAGTGGACTAGCGGGAGGCACCGGGGAGCTGTTTTTT.

The chain is built from TRBV28 and TRBJ2-1, with 7 bases identical to TRBD2. This CDR3 is 18 amino acids long. Germline values: CDR1 MDHEN, CDR2 SYDVKM. V lost 6 bases, J lost 6 bases, and 20 bases stayed unmatched. CDR3 sequence reads: CASRIPGGASLAANEQFF. In DNA form, the CDR3 reads TGTGCCAGCAGAATCCCGGGAGGTGCGTCGCTAGCGGCCAATGAGCAGTTCTTC.

This sequence joins TRBV18 and TRBJ2-7, with 10 bases identical to TRBD2. CDR1 is KGHSH, CDR2 LQKENI, per germline. The trim removed 0 bases at V and 3 bases at J, leaving 2 bases unmatched. CDR3 length equals 15 residues. The CDR3 sequence is CASSPPRTSGYEQYF. CDR3 sequence (DNA): TGTGCCAGCTCACCACCGAGGACTAGCGGCTACGAGCAGTACTTC.

The chain carries TRBV6-2 or TRBV6-3 and TRBJ2-1; no firm D call. The germline V and J ends were trimmed by 4 bases and 6 bases, with 13 bases remaining between them. The CDR3 has 14 residues. Germline V gives CDR1 MNHEY, CDR2 SVGEGT. CDR3 bases: TGTGCCAGCAGTTTGGCCTTCCCCTTCAATGAGCAGTTCTTC. Its protein is CASSLAFPFNEQFF.

This clone was found once. V usage is TRBV4-2 and J usage is TRBJ1-2, with TRBD1 as a possible D gene (6 bases). This CDR3 spans 16 amino acids. Per the germline V gene, CDR1 is LGHNA and CDR2 is YNFKEQ. V was clipped by 1 base and J by 7 bases, with 19 bases between them. This CDR3 reads CASSQVLGASGSGYTF. The CDR3 region has the DNA TGTGCCAGCAGCCAAGTTTTGGGGGCCAGCGGGAGTGGCTACACCTTC.

The table lists this clone with a count of one. The CDR3 loop is CASMPDMNTEAFF. DNA for the CDR3: TGCGCCAGCATGCCAGATATGAACACTGAAGCTTTCTTT. The chain is built from TRBV5-1 and TRBJ1-1; D unresolved. The CDR3 extends over 13 amino acids. Between the trimmed V and J ends, which lost 6 bases and 0 bases, there was a span of 9 bases. The germline gives CDR1 SGHRS, CDR2 YFSETQ.

The V call is TRBV6-5, the J call TRBJ1-4, with a possible D match to TRBD1 (6 bases). The CDR3 consists of 13 residues. Per germline, CDR1 MNHEY and CDR2 SVGAGI. V was shortened by 8 bases and J by 8 bases, with 15 bases between the two germline ends. This CDR3 is CASGGGRGEKLFF. For the CDR3, the DNA is TGTGCCAGCGGCGGGGGGCGCGGAGAAAAACTGTTTTTT.

This clone was observed a few times. This chain links TRBV14 with TRBJ2-7, with D perhaps matching TRBD1 (6 bases). This CDR3 has 14 residues. In germline, CDR1 is SGHDN, CDR2 FVKESK. V lost 4 bases to trimming and J lost 1 base, with 11 bases between them. CDR3 region: CASSRWGTSYEQYF. The CDR3 DNA follows: TGTGCCAGCAGCCGTTGGGGGACATCCTACGAGCAGTACTTC.

This chain connects TRBV28 to TRBJ2-3, with TRBD1 matching 9 bases. The CDR3 has 15 amino acids. Looked up from germline, CDR1 is MDHEN and CDR2 is SYDVKM. The trim removed 4 bases at V and 3 bases at J, leaving 5 bases unmatched. Here the CDR3 DNA reads TGTGCCAGCAGTTCACCGGGACAGGGAACAGATACGCAGTATTTT. Protein: CASSSPGQGTDTQYF.

The chain joins TRBV27 to TRBJ1-1; perhaps TRBD1 as D (6 bases). CDR3 length equals 15 residues. Trimming shortened V by 2 bases and J by 4 bases, and 14 bases separated the two germline ends. Per germline, CDR1 MNHEY and CDR2 SMNVEV (reference sequence). The CDR3 loop reads CASSLGGGVRTEAFF. DNA for the CDR3: TGTGCCAGCAGTTTAGGGGGGGGCGTTCGCACTGAAGCTTTCTTT.

This clone appeared a single time. The chain joins TRBV19 to TRBJ1-4; maybe TRBD1 (6 bases). The V and J ends lost 6 bases and 0 bases respectively, with 14 bases between them. There are 16 residues in the CDR3. Germline V gene sequence: CDR1 LNHDA, CDR2 SQIVND (reference sequence). CDR3 nucleotides: TGTGCCAGTAGGACAACGGGGGGCACAACTAATGAAAAACTGTTTTTT. It specifies CASRTTGGTTNEKLFF.

This clone was counted many times. The chain couples TRBV6-1 to TRBJ2-1; 7 bases agree with TRBD2. The CDR3 has 18 residues. Looked up from germline, CDR1 is MNHNS and CDR2 is SASEGT. V was clipped by 3 bases and J by 5 bases; unmatched bases: 16. CDR3 DNA: TGTGCCAGCAGTGATATTTTAGGTGGACTAGGAGTCCACAATGAGCAGTTCTTC. Translated, it gives CASSDILGGLGVHNEQFF.

The chain is built from TRBV25-1 and TRBJ2-7, with TRBD2 matching over 10 bases. The V segment lost 4 bases and the J segment 6 bases; nucleotides outside the gene matches: 6. The CDR3 sequence is 14 residues long. Germline lookup yields CDR1 MGHDK and CDR2 SYGVNS. CDR3: CASSGTSGTLEQYF. The DNA of the CDR3 is TGTGCCAGCAGTGGGACTAGCGGTACGCTCGAGCAGTACTTC.

This clone is a singleton in its sample. V is TRBV19 and J is TRBJ2-2; the match to TRBD1 covers 8 bases. CDR1 and CDR2 from the germline V gene are LNHDA and SQIVND (reference sequence). The V segment lost 5 bases and the J segment 4 bases; nucleotides outside the gene matches: 6. This CDR3 spans 15 amino acids. CDR3 sequence: CASSWTGTITGELFF. CDR3 bases: TGTGCCAGTAGTTGGACAGGGACCATCACCGGGGAGCTGTTTTTT.

Ten or more counts support this clone. The rearrangement links TRBV28 to TRBJ1-5; 10 bases align to TRBD1. The CDR3 extends over 14 amino acids. The J segment lost 6 bases and the V segment lost 2 bases, leaving 1 base of the junction unmatched. Germline values: CDR1 MDHEN, CDR2 SYDVKM. For the CDR3, the DNA is TGTGCCAGCAGTTTAGGGACAGGGGTTCAGCCCCAGCATTTT. Amino acid sequence: CASSLGTGVQPQHF.

This sequence joins TRBV27 and TRBJ2-1; TRBD1 agrees at 9 bases. CDR3 size: 13 residues. In germline, CDR1 is MNHEY, CDR2 SMNVEV (reference sequence). The trim removed 6 bases at V and 6 bases at J, leaving 3 bases unmatched. CDR3 loop: CASSWTGVNEQFF. The CDR3 DNA follows: TGTGCCAGCAGCTGGACAGGGGTCAATGAGCAGTTCTTC.